These 23 T cell receptor beta chains originate from one sample sequenced in a study of read filtering for tumor transcriptome and immune sequencing (dated by TCRdb to 2018 to 2020). This sample was sequenced with an Illumina HiSeq 4000. TCR libraries were built from about 370 ng RNA with the Immunoverse kit, using molecular barcoded adaptors covering alpha/delta and beta/gamma chains. The public reads were quality trimmed at Q25 with fastp and then assembled into clones with MiXCR by TCRdb, keeping productive beta chains. For every CDR3 protein sequence, its rows merge into one entry that carries the most common genes and DNA. Within this sample are some 80,000 distinct CDR3 sequences, with around an eighth of them counted one time only. The top ten clones comprise about 16% of the sample. Sequences were obtained from a population of CD138-negative cells sorted from bone marrow. In light of the paper, this sample's cell subset or site label describes: bone marrow mononuclear cells depleted of CD138+ plasma/myeloma cells by negative magnetic selection. The receptors were gathered from a donor aged 40 or over with multiple myeloma.

The chain is built from TRBV20-1 and TRBJ2-3; the D is unclear. V gave up 4 bases and J gave up 0 bases, with 11 bases separating them. CDR3 size: 14 residues. CDR1 is DFQATT and CDR2 is SNEGSKA in the germline V gene (reference sequence). The CDR3 DNA sequence: TGCAGTGCTAAGGACCCGCTCAGCACAGATACGCAGTATTTT. Protein product: CSAKDPLSTDTQYF.

Regarding this clonotype: A much larger clone differs from this one at a single base, so this may be a read error. The chain is built from TRBV2 and TRBJ2-1; TRBD2 is a possible D gene (5 bases). Trimming pared 7 bases from V and 12 bases from J, leaving 16 bases between. The CDR3 contains 12 residues. Germline assignment: CDR1 SNHLY and CDR2 FYNNEI. The CDR3 reads CASNMGATGQFF. Written as DNA, the CDR3 is TGTGCCAGCAATATGGGAGCGACTGGGCAGTTCTTC.

The rearrangement links TRBV19 to TRBJ2-3, with D possibly being TRBD1 (5 bases). V was trimmed by 5 bases and J by 2 bases, leaving 11 bases between them. Germline CDR1 LNHDA, CDR2 SQIVND (reference sequence). This CDR3 is 14 amino acids long. CDR3 loop: CASSLRTSTDTQYF. CDR3 nucleotides: TGTGCCAGTAGTCTTCGGACATCCACAGATACGCAGTATTTT.

This clonotype was seen many times. This sequence joins TRBV7-9 and TRBJ1-4, with 8 bases aligning to TRBD1. The CDR3 is 17 amino acids. The ends lost 2 bases at V and 7 bases at J; junction bases unmatched: 12. CDR1 is SEHNR, CDR2 FQNEAQ, per germline (reference sequence). Here the CDR3 reads CASSLNRGTNYVEKLFF. DNA for the CDR3: TGTGCCAGCAGCTTAAACAGGGGGACTAACTACGTTGAAAAACTGTTTTTT.

This clonotype has ten or more counts. DNA of the CDR3: TGCGCCAGCAGCCAAATCGCTACAGGGGCGAACACTGAAGCTTTCTTT. Translation gives CASSQIATGANTEAFF. The chain links TRBV5-1 to TRBJ1-1, with TRBD1 matching 7 bases. Germline V CDR1 and CDR2: SGHRS, YFSETQ. The CDR3 length is 16 residues. The V segment lost 4 bases and the J segment 1 base; nucleotides outside the gene matches: 10. The full variable domain, rest sourced from reference TRBV5-1 and TRBJ1-1, is KAGVTQTPRYLIKTRGQQVTLSCSPISGHRSVSWYQQTPGQGLQFLFEYFSETQRNKGNFPGRFSGRQFSNSRSEMNVSTLELGDSALYLCASSQIATGANTEAFFGQGTRLTVV.

This clonotype was found many times. The rearrangement links TRBV5-1 to TRBJ2-5; D is unresolved. V lost 4 bases and J 1 base, leaving 5 bases between the germline ends. Germline CDR1 is SGHRS and CDR2 is YFSETQ. CDR3 length: 12 residues. For the CDR3, the DNA is TGCGCCAGCAGCACTTCCCAAGAGACCCAGTACTTC. This gives the protein CASSTSQETQYF. Using reference TRBV5-1 and TRBJ2-5 for the parts outside the CDR3, the full variable domain is KAGVTQTPRYLIKTRGQQVTLSCSPISGHRSVSWYQQTPGQGLQFLFEYFSETQRNKGNFPGRFSGRQFSNSRSEMNVSTLELGDSALYLCASSTSQETQYFGPGTRLLVL.

Notes on this clonotype: The junction departs from germline at one end; a sequencing error may be responsible. The chain joins TRBV7-9 to TRBJ2-3, with 7 positions matching TRBD1. Germline values: CDR1 SEHNR, CDR2 FQNEAQ (reference sequence). The CDR3 has 15 amino acids. As DNA, the CDR3 is TGTGCCAGCAGCATGACAGGGCAGGGCACAGATACGCGGTATTTT. Amino acid sequence: CASSMTGQGTDTRYF.

This clonotype occurred many times. The chain couples TRBV5-1 to TRBJ2-3; TRBD2 aligns across 13 bases. CDR3 length equals 17 residues. CDR1 and CDR2 (germline): SGHRS, YFSETQ. V gave up 2 bases and J gave up 2 bases; unmatched junction bases: 5. The CDR3 spells CASSFGLAGEVTDTQYF. CDR3 nucleotides: TGCGCCAGCAGCTTTGGACTAGCGGGAGAAGTCACAGATACGCAGTATTTT.

The J gene is TRBJ1-5, the V gene TRBV15; a possible D gene is TRBD1 (5 bases). V was trimmed by 4 bases and J by 7 bases, leaving 14 bases between them. This CDR3 comprises 14 residues. Germline assignment: CDR1 LNHNV and CDR2 YYDKDF (reference sequence). CDR3 nucleotides: TGTGCCACCAGCATAGGGGAGGAGGGCCAGCCCCAGCATTTT. Translation: CATSIGEEGQPQHF. Using reference TRBV15 and TRBJ1-5 for the parts outside the CDR3, the full variable domain is DAMVIQNPRYQVTQFGKPVTLSCSQTLNHNVMYWYQQKSSQAPKLLFHYYDKDFNNEADTPDNFQSRRPNTSFCFLDIRSPGLGDTAMYLCATSIGEEGQPQHFGDGTRLSIL.

This clonotype was counted many times. This chain links TRBV11-2 with TRBJ2-4; D is perhaps TRBD2 (6 bases). Germline V gene sequence: CDR1 SGHAT, CDR2 FQNNGV. The CDR3 is 16 residues long. V gave up 1 base and J gave up 1 base, with 11 bases separating them. The CDR3 nucleotides are TGTGCCAGCAGCTTAGCCGGGAGCCGGGCCAAAAACATTCAGTACTTC. This translates into CASSLAGSRAKNIQYF. The full variable domain, with the rest looked up from reference TRBV11-2 and TRBJ2-4, is EAGVAQSPRYKIIEKRQSVAFWCNPISGHATLYWYQQILGQGPKLLIQFQNNGVVDDSQLPKDRFSAERLKGVDSTLKIQPAKLEDSAVYLCASSLAGSRAKNIQYFGAGTRLSVL.

This clonotype was recorded many times. This rearrangement joins TRBV28 to TRBJ1-5; the D is unclear. The CDR3 totals 15 residues. Germline V CDR1 and CDR2: MDHEN, SYDVKM. Trimming shortened V by 2 bases and J by 1 base, and 9 bases separated the two germline ends. CDR3 in amino acids: CASSLRGFSNQPQHF. The DNA of the CDR3 is TGTGCCAGCAGTTTACGAGGGTTCAGCAATCAGCCCCAGCATTTT.

For this clonotype: A read error is likely, as this CDR3 ends without the conserved phenylalanine or tryptophan. The chain joins TRBV7-8 to TRBJ2-3; D gene ambiguous. Per the germline V gene, CDR1 is SGHVS and CDR2 is FQNEAQ. The CDR3 loop spans 15 amino acids. Trimming stripped 2 bases from V and 4 bases from J, with 13 bases between. The CDR3 spells CASSLLVGFPDTQYS. The CDR3, as DNA: TGTGCCAGCAGCTTATTAGTGGGATTCCCAGATACGCAGTATTCT.

This clonotype was seen many times. The V gene is TRBV10-3, the J gene TRBJ2-3; 7 bases align to TRBD2. Germline V gene sequence: CDR1 ENHRY, CDR2 SYGVKD. J was trimmed by 3 bases and V by 7 bases; bases with no gene match: 7. The CDR3 covers 14 residues. The CDR3 region is CAITKAGRTDTQYF. CDR3 DNA: TGTGCCATCACCAAAGCGGGACGTACAGATACGCAGTATTTT.

The table lists this clonotype with a count of one. Given a much more abundant clone one base away, this may be a read error. The chain combines TRBV27 with TRBJ2-7; 8 nucleotides align to TRBD1. Germline loops: CDR1 MNHEY, CDR2 SMNVEV (reference sequence). The CDR3 has 14 amino acids. Germline trimming cut 5 bases from V and 4 bases from J; bases unmatched to any gene: 7. The CDR3 here is CASSLRTGFYEQYF. CDR3 coding DNA: TGTGCCAGCAGTCTCCGGACAGGGTTTTACGAGCAGTACTTC.

A few counts support this clonotype. Being one base from a much bigger clone, this may be a read error. The J gene is TRBJ2-1, the V gene TRBV7-9, with a possible D match to TRBD2 (6 bases). The CDR3 totals 15 residues. Germline V CDR1 and CDR2: SEHNR, FQNEAQ (reference sequence). The CDR3 here is CASSFPGSSYNGQFF. The CDR3 DNA follows: TGTGCCAGCAGCTTTCCCGGGAGCTCCTACAATGGGCAGTTCTTC.

This clonotype has a count of ten or more. The chain employs TRBV18 and TRBJ2-2; TRBD1 might be the D (5 bases). This CDR3 has 15 residues. Germline-derived CDR1 and CDR2 are KGHSH and LQKENI. V lost 3 bases and J 4 bases, leaving 12 bases between the germline ends. In nucleotides, the CDR3 is TGTGCCAGCTCACCCTCGACAGTGAGCACCGGGGAGCTGTTTTTT. It encodes CASSPSTVSTGELFF. The full variable domain, in which reference TRBV18 and TRBJ2-2 provide the parts outside the CDR3, is NAGVMQNPRHLVRRRGQEARLRCSPMKGHSHVYWYRQLPEEGLKFMVYLQKENIIDESGMPKERFSAEFPKEGPSILRIQQVVRGDSAAYFCASSPSTVSTGELFFGEGSRLTVL.

This clonotype was picked up many times. V usage is TRBV20-1 and J usage is TRBJ2-3; D gene uncertain. The length of the CDR3 is 15 residues. Between the trimmed V and J ends, which lost 3 bases and 0 bases, there was a span of 13 bases. CDR1 is DFQATT and CDR2 is SNEGSKA in the germline V gene (reference sequence). The CDR3 loop is CSARKERRSTDTQYF. The CDR3 coding sequence is TGCAGTGCTAGGAAAGAGAGGCGTAGCACAGATACGCAGTATTTT.

At least ten counts were recorded for this clonotype. The chain links TRBV12-5 to TRBJ2-2; 8 bases align to TRBD2. This CDR3 has 16 amino acids. V was pared by 6 bases and J by 2 bases, with 8 bases of the junction left unmatched. Germline loops: CDR1 LGHNT, CDR2 FRNRAP. The CDR3 sequence is CASGKLAELNTGELFF. CDR3 bases: TGTGCTAGTGGGAAACTAGCGGAGCTAAACACCGGGGAGCTGTTTTTT.

In regard to this clonotype: A much bigger clone sits one base away, suggesting this may be a read error. V and J are TRBV5-5 and TRBJ2-5, with TRBD2 matching 8 bases. In germline, CDR1 is SGHKS, CDR2 YYEKEE (reference sequence). The CDR3 covers 14 residues. Trimming cost V 2 bases and J 5 bases; bases outside gene matches: 5. The CDR3 DNA follows: TGTGCCAGCAGCTTTGGACTAGCATTCGAGACCCAGTACTTC. Its protein is CASSFGLAFETQYF.

There are many counts of this clonotype. V usage is TRBV6-5 and J usage is TRBJ1-2; the match to TRBD1 covers 7 bases. The trim removed 2 bases at V and 6 bases at J, leaving 9 bases unmatched. CDR1 is MNHEY and CDR2 is SVGAGI in the germline V gene. This CDR3 has 15 residues. The CDR3 is CASSYTPGTVNGYTF. The CDR3, as DNA: TGTGCCAGCAGTTACACGCCTGGGACAGTGAATGGCTACACCTTC.

About this clonotype itself: A much larger clone sits a single nucleotide away, making a read error possible. V and J are TRBV5-5 and TRBJ2-4; tentative D call: TRBD2 (6 bases). There are 15 residues in the CDR3. Germline V lookup: CDR1 SGHKS, CDR2 YYEKEE (reference sequence). Trimming took off 2 bases at V and 6 bases at J, with 15 bases between the two ends. The CDR3: CASSFAGTGGNIQYF. The CDR3 DNA follows: TGTGCCAGCAGCTTTGCAGGGACTGGGGGAAACATTCAGTACTTC.

This clonotype was seen ten or more times. This sequence joins TRBV19 and TRBJ1-2; D gene unclear. The V end lost 3 bases, the J end lost 4 bases, and 15 bases lay between the germline ends. Germline assignment: CDR1 LNHDA and CDR2 SQIVND (reference sequence). The CDR3 has 15 residues. The CDR3 sequence: CASSIPPGRGYGYTF. DNA for the CDR3: TGTGCCAGTAGTATCCCCCCCGGACGCGGCTATGGCTACACCTTC. The full variable domain, rest sourced from reference TRBV19 and TRBJ1-2, is DGGITQSPKYLFRKEGQNVTLSCEQNLNHDAMYWYRQDPGQGLRLIYYSQIVNDFQKGDIAEGYSVSREKKESFPLTVTSAQKNPTAFYLCASSIPPGRGYGYTFGSGTRLTVV.

This clonotype was seen ten or more times. The CDR3 region has the DNA TGCGCCAGCAGCGAACAGGCTCCAAGGAACACTGAAGCTTTCTTT. As protein: CASSEQAPRNTEAFF. J is TRBJ1-1 and V is TRBV5-1; possibly TRBD1 for D (5 bases). The germline V and J ends were trimmed by 4 bases and 1 base, with 14 bases remaining between them. CDR1 is SGHRS, CDR2 YFSETQ, per germline. This CDR3 is built from 15 residues.